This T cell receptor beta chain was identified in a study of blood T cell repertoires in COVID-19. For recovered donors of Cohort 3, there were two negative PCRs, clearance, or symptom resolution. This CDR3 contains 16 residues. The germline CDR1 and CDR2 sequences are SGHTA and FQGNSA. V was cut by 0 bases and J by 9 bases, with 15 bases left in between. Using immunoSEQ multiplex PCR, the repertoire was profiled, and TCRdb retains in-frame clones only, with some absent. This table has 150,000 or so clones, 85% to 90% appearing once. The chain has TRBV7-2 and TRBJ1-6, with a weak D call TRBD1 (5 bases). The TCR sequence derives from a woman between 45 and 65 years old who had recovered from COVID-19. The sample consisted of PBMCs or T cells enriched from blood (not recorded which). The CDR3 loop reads CASSLARGGISSPLHF. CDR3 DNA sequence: TGTGCCAGCAGCTTAGCGCGGGGGGGAATCAGTTCACCCCTCCACTTT.